Below, one T cell receptor (beta chain) is given with its context. The germline V gene has CDR1 ENHRY and CDR2 SYGVKD. This CDR3 has 18 amino acids. The V gene lost 6 bases and the J gene lost 1 base, with 23 bases spanning the gap. This specimen comes from a study of blood T cell repertoires in COVID-19. Study summary: The origin of the acute and convalescent COVID-19 samples was the United States, Italy and Spain. PBMCs, B-cell-depleted T cells, or T cells provided the cDNA or gDNA that made up the material.

In the authors' methods: Amplification with reference gene primers provided the estimates of nucleated cell counts. Using immunoSEQ multiplex PCR, the repertoire was profiled, and TCRdb retains in-frame clones only, with some absent. From that table come the V and J calls and clone size; the DNA was used to work out D and trimming. The sample includes about 150,000 clones, around 82% of them seen just once. This chain uses TRBV10-3 with TRBJ2-3, with a possible D match to TRBD2 (7 bases). The sequenced sample consisted of peripheral blood. The TCR sequence derives from a woman aged 65 to 85 who had recovered from COVID-19. CDR3 in amino acids: CAISGGLPTASGTDTQYF. CDR3 DNA sequence: TGTGCCATCAGCGGGGGGCTCCCCACCGCCTCTGGCACAGATACGCAGTATTTT.